This entry features one T cell receptor beta chain sequence. CDR1 and CDR2 (germline): SGHRS, YFSETQ. This CDR3 contains 15 residues. After removal of 3 bases from V and 2 bases from J, the junction contained 4 bases not matched to a gene. The data were produced by immunoSEQ multiplex PCR, yet TCRdb's version contains in-frame clones alone and is incomplete. The table shows some 200,000 clones, with roughly 80% occurring only once. The source of the sample is a study of blood T cell repertoires in COVID-19. Turning to the study itself: Sample material is recorded as cDNA or gDNA derived from T cells, B-cell-depleted T cells, or PBMCs.

Cohorts were assigned according to the clinical history that participants reported. This rearrangement joins TRBV5-1 to TRBJ2-1; TRBD2 matches 8 bases. The receptor was isolated from a man between 40 and 49 years old who had recovered from COVID-19. The sequencing sample was made of PBMCs or T cells enriched from blood (not recorded which). The CDR3 DNA follows: TGCGCCAGCAGCTCGGGGGGGCTGACCTACAATGAGCAGTTCTTC. Protein sequence: CASSSGGLTYNEQFF.